This TCR beta chain was sequenced for a study of blood T cell repertoires in COVID-19. The overall study: T cells, B-cell-depleted T cells, or PBMCs supplied cDNA or gDNA.

V was clipped by 6 bases and J by 5 bases; unmatched bases: 7. The CDR3 covers 14 residues. Germline loops: CDR1 MNHNY, CDR2 SVGAGI (reference sequence). The count of this clone is one. Libraries were prepared by immunoSEQ multiplex PCR; TCRdb keeps only in-frame clonotypes and omits some of them. The table shows 260,000 or so clones, with 85% occurring only once. Sequencing was carried out using PBMCs or T cells enriched from blood (not recorded which). The chain combines TRBV6-6 with TRBJ1-1; 9 bases fit TRBD1. This clonotype originated in a woman between 50 and 59 years old who had recovered from COVID-19. CDR3 in amino acids: CASRLGQGGTEAFF. The DNA of the CDR3 is TGTGCCAGCAGGCTGGGACAGGGTGGGACTGAAGCTTTCTTT.